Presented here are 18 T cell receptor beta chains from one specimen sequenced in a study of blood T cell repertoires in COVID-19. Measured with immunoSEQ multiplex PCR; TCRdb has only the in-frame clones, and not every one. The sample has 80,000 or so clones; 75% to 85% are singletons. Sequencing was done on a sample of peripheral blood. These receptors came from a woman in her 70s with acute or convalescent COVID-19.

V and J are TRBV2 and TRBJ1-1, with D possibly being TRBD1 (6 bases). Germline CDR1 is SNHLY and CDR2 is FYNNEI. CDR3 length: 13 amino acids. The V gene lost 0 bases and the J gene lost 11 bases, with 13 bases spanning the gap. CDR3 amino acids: CASSEALQGWAFF. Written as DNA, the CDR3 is TGTGCCAGCAGTGAAGCGCTTCAGGGGTGGGCTTTCTTT.

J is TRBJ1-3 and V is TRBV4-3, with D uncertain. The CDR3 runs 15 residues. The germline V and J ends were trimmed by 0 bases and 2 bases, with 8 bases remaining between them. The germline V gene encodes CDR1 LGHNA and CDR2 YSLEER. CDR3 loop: CASSQDGVPGNTIYF. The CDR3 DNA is TGCGCCAGCAGCCAAGACGGGGTCCCTGGAAACACCATATATTTT.

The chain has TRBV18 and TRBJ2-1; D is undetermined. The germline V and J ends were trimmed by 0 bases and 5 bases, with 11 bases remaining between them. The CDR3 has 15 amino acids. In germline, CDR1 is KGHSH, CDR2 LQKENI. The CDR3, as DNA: TGTGCCAGCTCACCACCCCCCGGTAGTCACAATGAGCAGTTCTTC. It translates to CASSPPPGSHNEQFF. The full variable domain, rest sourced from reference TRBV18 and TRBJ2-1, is NAGVMQNPRHLVRRRGQEARLRCSPMKGHSHVYWYRQLPEEGLKFMVYLQKENIIDESGMPKERFSAEFPKEGPSILRIQQVVRGDSAAYFCASSPPPGSHNEQFFGPGTRLTVL.

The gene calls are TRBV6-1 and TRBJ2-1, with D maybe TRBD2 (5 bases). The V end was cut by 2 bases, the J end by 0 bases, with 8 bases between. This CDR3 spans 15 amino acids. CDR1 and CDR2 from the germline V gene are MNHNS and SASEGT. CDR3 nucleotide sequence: TGTGCCAGCAGTGAATTAGGGAGCTCCTACAATGAGCAGTTCTTC. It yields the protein CASSELGSSYNEQFF.

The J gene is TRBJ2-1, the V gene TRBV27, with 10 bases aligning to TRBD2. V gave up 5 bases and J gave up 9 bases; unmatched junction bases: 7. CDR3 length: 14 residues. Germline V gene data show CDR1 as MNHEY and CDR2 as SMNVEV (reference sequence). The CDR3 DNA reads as TGTGCCAGCAGTATTAGCGGGGGGAGGGGTGAGCAGTTCTTC. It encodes CASSISGGRGEQFF.

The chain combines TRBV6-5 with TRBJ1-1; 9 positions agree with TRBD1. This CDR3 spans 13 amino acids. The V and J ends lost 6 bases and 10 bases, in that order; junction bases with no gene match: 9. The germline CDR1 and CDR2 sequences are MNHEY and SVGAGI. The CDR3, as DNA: TGTGCCAGCAGCCTCTGGGACAGGGCGAGAGCTTTCTTT. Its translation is CASSLWDRARAFF.

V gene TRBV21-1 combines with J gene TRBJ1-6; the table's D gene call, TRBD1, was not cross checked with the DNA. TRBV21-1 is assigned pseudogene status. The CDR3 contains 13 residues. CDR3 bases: TGTGCCATTACAGGGAACTATAATTCACCCCTCCACTTT. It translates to CAITGNYNSPLHF.

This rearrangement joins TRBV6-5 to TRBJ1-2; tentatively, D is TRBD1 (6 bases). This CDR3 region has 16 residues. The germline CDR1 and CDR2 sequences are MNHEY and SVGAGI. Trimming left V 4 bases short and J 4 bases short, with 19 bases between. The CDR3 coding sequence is TGTGCCAGCAGTTCTAACAGCGACAGGTTTGGCTATGGCTACACCTTC. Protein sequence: CASSSNSDRFGYGYTF.

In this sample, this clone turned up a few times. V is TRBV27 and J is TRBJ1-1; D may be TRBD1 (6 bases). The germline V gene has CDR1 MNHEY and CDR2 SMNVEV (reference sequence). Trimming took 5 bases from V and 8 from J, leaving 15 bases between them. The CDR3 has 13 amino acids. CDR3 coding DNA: TGTGCCAGCAGTATCCACCGGGGGGCGGAAGCTTTCTTT. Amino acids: CASSIHRGAEAFF.

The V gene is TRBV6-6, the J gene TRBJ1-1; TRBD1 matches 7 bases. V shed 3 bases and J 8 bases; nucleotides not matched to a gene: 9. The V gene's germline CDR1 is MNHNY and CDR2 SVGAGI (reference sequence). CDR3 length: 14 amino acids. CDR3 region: CASSYVSGTEEAFF. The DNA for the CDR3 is TGTGCCAGCAGTTATGTTTCCGGGACAGAAGAAGCTTTCTTT.

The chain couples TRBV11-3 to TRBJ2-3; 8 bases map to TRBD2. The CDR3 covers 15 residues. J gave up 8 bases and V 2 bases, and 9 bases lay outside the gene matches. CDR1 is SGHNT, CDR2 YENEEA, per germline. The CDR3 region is CASSLPFRGGRTQYF. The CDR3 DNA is TGTGCCAGCAGCTTACCCTTTCGCGGGGGGCGTACGCAGTATTTT.

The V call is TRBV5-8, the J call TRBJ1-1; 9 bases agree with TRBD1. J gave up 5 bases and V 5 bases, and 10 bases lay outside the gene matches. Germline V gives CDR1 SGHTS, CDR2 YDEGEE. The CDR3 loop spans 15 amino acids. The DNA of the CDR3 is TGTGCCAGCAGACAGGGGGCGCTTGGAAATACTGAAGCTTTCTTT. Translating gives CASRQGALGNTEAFF.

In DNA form, the CDR3 reads TGTGCCAGCAGCTTAAGGGGGGGGCGGTCGCAAGAGACCCAGTACTTC. Translating it yields CASSLRGGRSQETQYF. This chain joins TRBV7-6 and TRBJ2-5, with TRBD2 as a possible D gene (7 bases). The CDR3 runs 16 residues. Germline V lookup: CDR1 SGHVS, CDR2 FNYEAQ. With 2 bases removed from V and 2 bases from J, the gap between germline ends came to 15 bases.

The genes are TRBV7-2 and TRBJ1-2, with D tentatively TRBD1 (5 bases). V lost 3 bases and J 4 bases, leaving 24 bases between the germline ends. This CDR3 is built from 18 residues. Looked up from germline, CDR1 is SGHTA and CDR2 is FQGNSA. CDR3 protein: CASSFDPYGGGDLYGYTF. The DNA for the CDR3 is TGTGCCAGCAGCTTCGACCCTTACGGCGGGGGTGACCTCTATGGCTACACCTTC.

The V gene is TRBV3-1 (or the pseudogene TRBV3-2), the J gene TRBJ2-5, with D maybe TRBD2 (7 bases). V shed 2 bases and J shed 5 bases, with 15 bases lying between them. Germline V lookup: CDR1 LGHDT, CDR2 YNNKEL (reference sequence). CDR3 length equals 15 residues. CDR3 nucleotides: TGTGCCAGCAGCCAAAGGCGGGGGCCACAGGAGACCCAGTACTTC. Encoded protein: CASSQRRGPQETQYF.

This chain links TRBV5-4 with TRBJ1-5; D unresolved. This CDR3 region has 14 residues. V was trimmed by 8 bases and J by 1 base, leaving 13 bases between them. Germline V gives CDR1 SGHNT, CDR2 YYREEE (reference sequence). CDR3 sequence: CARARARSNQPQHF. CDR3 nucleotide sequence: TGTGCCAGGGCGCGGGCTAGAAGCAATCAGCCCCAGCATTTT.

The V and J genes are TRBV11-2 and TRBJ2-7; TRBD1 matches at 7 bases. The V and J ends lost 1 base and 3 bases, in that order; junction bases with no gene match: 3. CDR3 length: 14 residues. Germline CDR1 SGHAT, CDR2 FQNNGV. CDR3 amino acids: CASSLGDRRYEQYF. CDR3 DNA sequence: TGTGCCAGCAGCTTAGGGGACAGACGCTACGAGCAGTACTTC.

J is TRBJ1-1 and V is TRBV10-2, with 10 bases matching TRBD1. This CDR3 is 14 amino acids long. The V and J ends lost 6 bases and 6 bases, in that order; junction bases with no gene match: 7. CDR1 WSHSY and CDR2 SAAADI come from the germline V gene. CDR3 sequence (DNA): TGCGCCAGCAGGCCGGGACAGGGGAAGTCTGAAGCTTTCTTT. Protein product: CASRPGQGKSEAFF.